Each of the 5 T cell receptor beta chains below was sequenced from the same sample in a study of T cell clonality in common variable immunodeficiency. The repertoire was sequenced with immunoSEQ multiplex PCR; TCRdb's copy has only in-frame clones and lacks some. The sample has tens of thousands of clones, none seen only once. What was sequenced was peripheral blood mononuclear cells. These receptors came from a person aged 18 to 75 in good health.

The sample holds many counts of this clone. With the read ending 3 residues before the CDR3 end, the germline J gene is used to fill in that end. The V and J genes are TRBV28 and TRBJ1-4; 9 bases map to TRBD1. Germline CDR1 reads MDHEN; CDR2 reads SYDVKM. There are 14 residues in the CDR3. The V and J ends lost 6 bases and 7 bases, in that order; junction bases with no gene match: 6. CDR3 in amino acids: CASRPTGGSEKLFF. CDR3 bases read: TGTGCCAGCAGACCGACAGGGGGTAGTGAAAAA.

This clone was detected many times. The covered CDR3 bases are TGTGCCAGCAGCACAGCGGCGGGCACAGATACG. This gives the protein CASSTAAGTDT. The entire CDR3 protein is CASSTAAGTDTQYF. This chain links TRBV5-4 with TRBJ2-3; possible D gene TRBD2, 5 bases. The read ends 3 residues early relative to the CDR3; the germline J gene fills the gap. The germline V and J ends were trimmed by 4 bases and 1 base, with 10 bases remaining between them. Looked up from germline, CDR1 is SGHNT and CDR2 is YYREEE (reference sequence). The CDR3 has 14 amino acids.

This clone was observed at least ten times. Read data end 3 residues before the CDR3 end; the end is taken from the germline J gene. The chain joins TRBV5-1 to TRBJ1-4; 10 bases align to TRBD1. Germline-derived CDR1 and CDR2 are SGHRS and YFSETQ. CDR3 length: 16 amino acids. V was pared by 6 bases and J by 7 bases, with 12 bases of the junction left unmatched. Incomplete CDR3 DNA: TGCGCCAGCACCGTTGGACAGGGGGAAGGAGGTGAAAAA. Residues: CASTVGQGEGGEK. The full CDR3 protein reads CASTVGQGEGGEKLFF.

The sample holds many counts of this clone. The read comes to an end 3 residues before the CDR3 does, leaving the germline J gene to fill in the end. V gene TRBV4-1 combines with J gene TRBJ2-2; 7 bases fit TRBD2. CDR3 length: 18 residues. Germline assignment: CDR1 MGHRA and CDR2 YSYEKL. The J segment lost 5 bases and the V segment lost 4 bases, leaving 16 bases of the junction unmatched. The sequenced CDR3 bases are TGCGCCAGCAGCCTCGGGGCCCTCCAGCGGGATAGGACCGGGGAG. The encoded protein is CASSLGALQRDRTGE. The CDR3, in full, reads CASSLGALQRDRTGELFF.

This clone was detected many times. The CDR3 DNA, read in part, is TGTGCCAGCAGTCCTAGTATAATTACAGATACG. Translation gives CASSPSIITDT. The full CDR3 protein reads CASSPSIITDTQYF. The genes are TRBV6-2 or TRBV6-3 and TRBJ2-3; no firm D call. The missing CDR3 end, 3 residues past where the read stops, is filled in from the germline J gene. This CDR3 comprises 14 residues. Germline V CDR1 and CDR2: MNHEY, SVGEGT. Trimming took 5 bases from V and 3 from J, leaving 12 bases between them.